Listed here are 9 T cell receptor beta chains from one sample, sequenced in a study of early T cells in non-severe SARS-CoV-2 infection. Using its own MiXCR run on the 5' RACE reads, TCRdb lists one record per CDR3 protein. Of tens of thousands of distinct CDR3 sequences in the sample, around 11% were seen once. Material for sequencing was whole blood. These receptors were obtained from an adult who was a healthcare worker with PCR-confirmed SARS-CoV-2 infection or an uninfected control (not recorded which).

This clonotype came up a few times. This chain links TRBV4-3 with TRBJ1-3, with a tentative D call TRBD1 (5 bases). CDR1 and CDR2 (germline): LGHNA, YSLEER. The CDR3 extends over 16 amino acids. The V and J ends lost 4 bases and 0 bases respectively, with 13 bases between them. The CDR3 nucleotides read TGCGCCAGCAGCCTTGAAGGGGTCCGCTCTGGAAACACCATATATTTT. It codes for CASSLEGVRSGNTIYF.

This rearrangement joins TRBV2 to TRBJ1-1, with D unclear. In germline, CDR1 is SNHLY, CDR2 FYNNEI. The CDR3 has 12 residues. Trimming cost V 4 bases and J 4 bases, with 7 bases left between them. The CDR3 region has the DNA TGTGCCAGCAGTGTCTGGGGCACTGAAGCTTTCTTT. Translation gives CASSVWGTEAFF.

The CDR3 reads CASSGEGTGSRQYF. The CDR3 DNA is TGTGCCAGCAGTGGCGAGGGGACGGGCTCTAGGCAGTACTTC. The chain combines TRBV2 with TRBJ2-7; D is possibly TRBD1 or TRBD2 (5 bases each). V dropped 4 bases and J dropped 9 bases, with 19 bases sitting between them. This CDR3 region has 14 residues. CDR1 is SNHLY, CDR2 FYNNEI, per germline.

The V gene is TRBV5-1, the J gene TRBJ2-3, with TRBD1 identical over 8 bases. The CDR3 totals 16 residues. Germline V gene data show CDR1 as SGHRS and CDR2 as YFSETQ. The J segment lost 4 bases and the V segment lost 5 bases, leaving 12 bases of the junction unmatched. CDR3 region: CASSRDRRVIPDTQYF. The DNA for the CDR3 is TGCGCCAGCAGTCGGGACAGGCGGGTTATCCCAGATACGCAGTATTTT. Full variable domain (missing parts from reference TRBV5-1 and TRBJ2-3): KAGVTQTPRYLIKTRGQQVTLSCSPISGHRSVSWYQQTPGQGLQFLFEYFSETQRNKGNFPGRFSGRQFSNSRSEMNVSTLELGDSALYLCASSRDRRVIPDTQYFGPGTRLTVL.

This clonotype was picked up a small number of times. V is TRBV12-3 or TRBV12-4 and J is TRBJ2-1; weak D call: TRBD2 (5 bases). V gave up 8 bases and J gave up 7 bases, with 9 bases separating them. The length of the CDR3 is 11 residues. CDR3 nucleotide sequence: TGTGCCAGCGCGGGTATTAATGAGCAGTTCTTC. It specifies CASAGINEQFF.

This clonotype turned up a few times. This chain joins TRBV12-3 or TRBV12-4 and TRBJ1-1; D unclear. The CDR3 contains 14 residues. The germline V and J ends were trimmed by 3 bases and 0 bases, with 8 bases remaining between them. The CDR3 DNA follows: TGTGCCAGCAGTTTCTCCAGAGTGAACACTGAAGCTTTCTTT. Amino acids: CASSFSRVNTEAFF.

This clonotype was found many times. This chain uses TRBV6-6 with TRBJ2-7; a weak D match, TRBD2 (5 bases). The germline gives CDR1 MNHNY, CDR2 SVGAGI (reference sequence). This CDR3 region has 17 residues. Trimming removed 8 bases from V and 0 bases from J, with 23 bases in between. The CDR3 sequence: CASSHFGRVQSSYEQYF. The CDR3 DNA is TGTGCCAGCTCTCACTTCGGGCGGGTTCAGAGCTCCTACGAGCAGTACTTC.

In nucleotides, the CDR3 is TGTGCCAGCAGTAGTCCAGGGGGTGAGACCCAGTACTTC. Protein: CASSSPGGETQYF. The J gene is TRBJ2-5, the V gene TRBV6-6; TRBD1 matches 7 bases. Unmatched junction bases numbered 5, after V lost 5 bases and J lost 5 bases. The CDR3 extends over 13 amino acids. The V gene's germline CDR1 is MNHNY and CDR2 SVGAGI (reference sequence).

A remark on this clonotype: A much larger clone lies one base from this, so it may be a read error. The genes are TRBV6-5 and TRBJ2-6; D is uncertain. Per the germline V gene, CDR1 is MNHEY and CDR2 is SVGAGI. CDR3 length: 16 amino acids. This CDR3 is CAGSLRRNSGANVLTF. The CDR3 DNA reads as TGTGCCGGCAGTCTCCGACGGAACTCTGGGGCCAACGTCCTGACTTTC.